The 11 T cell receptor beta chains given below trace back to one sample, sequenced in a study of blood T cell repertoires in COVID-19. Only in-frame clones appear in the TCRdb table, and some are missing; sequencing was by immunoSEQ multiplex PCR. The sample holds roughly 120,000 clones, around 88% seen once. Sequenced material: peripheral blood. These receptors were obtained from a woman aged 45-65 years with active or convalescent COVID-19.

In its sample, this clone was seen once. This chain connects TRBV24-1 to TRBJ2-7, with D unclear. This CDR3 is 14 amino acids long. Germline V gives CDR1 KGHDR, CDR2 SFDVKD. V lost 1 base and J 3 bases, leaving 9 bases between the germline ends. Written as DNA, the CDR3 is TGTGCCACCAGTGATTTCCCCTCCAGCTACGAGCAGTACTTC. Protein sequence: CATSDFPSSYEQYF.

The chain couples TRBV29-1 to TRBJ1-3, with a tentative D call TRBD1 (5 bases). The CDR3 sequence is 14 residues long. The V end lost 4 bases, the J end lost 4 bases, and 14 bases lay between the germline ends. Germline values: CDR1 SQVTM, CDR2 ANQGSEA. CDR3 region: CSVGSVGGGNTIYF. The CDR3 nucleotides are TGCAGCGTTGGAAGCGTCGGGGGGGGAAACACCATATATTTT.

This rearrangement joins TRBV7-2 to TRBJ2-3; unclear D gene. The germline CDR1 and CDR2 sequences are SGHTA and FQGNSA. V lost 7 bases to trimming and J lost 6 bases, with 11 bases between them. The CDR3 covers 12 residues. The CDR3 coding sequence is TGTGCCAGCAACTATAGCCCGGATACGCAGTATTTT. It specifies CASNYSPDTQYF.

This chain joins TRBV7-8 and TRBJ1-5; D is possibly TRBD1 (6 bases). The V end lost 1 base, the J end lost 4 bases, and 17 bases lay between the germline ends. Per the germline V gene, CDR1 is SGHVS and CDR2 is FQNEAQ. CDR3 size: 17 residues. As DNA, the CDR3 is TGTGCCAGCAGCTTAGGCCCAGGGGAAATAAGGAATCAGCCCCAGCATTTT. Translated: CASSLGPGEIRNQPQHF.

The genes are TRBV18 and TRBJ2-5; tentative D call: TRBD1 (5 bases). The germline CDR1 and CDR2 sequences are KGHSH and LQKENI. V dropped 6 bases and J dropped 0 bases, with 11 bases sitting between them. The CDR3 has 14 amino acids. The CDR3 nucleotides are TGTGCCAGCTCGCAAGACAGTTACCAAGAGACCCAGTACTTC. This translates into CASSQDSYQETQYF.

The chain uses TRBV9 and TRBJ2-3, with 9 bases matching TRBD2. CDR1 and CDR2 (germline): SGDLS, YYNGEE. V shed 0 bases, J shed 7 bases, and the junction held 6 bases outside the gene matches. CDR3 length equals 15 residues. The CDR3 DNA reads as TGTGCCAGCAGCGTAGATTCTAGCGGGATAAATACGCAGTATTTT. It translates to CASSVDSSGINTQYF.

This rearrangement joins TRBV7-9 to TRBJ2-1, with D uncertain. Deletions cut 5 bases from V and 10 bases from J, with 9 bases between. The CDR3 consists of 11 residues. The V gene's germline CDR1 is SEHNR and CDR2 FQNEAQ (reference sequence). CDR3 sequence: CASSPEREQFF. Here the CDR3 DNA reads TGTGCCAGCAGCCCCGAGAGGGAGCAGTTCTTC.

The CDR3 DNA follows: TGTGCCAGCAGCCCGCGCCAGGGCTCGAGCGAGCAGTACTTC. As protein: CASSPRQGSSEQYF. V gene TRBV3-1 (or the pseudogene TRBV3-2) combines with J gene TRBJ2-7; a possible D gene is TRBD1 (5 bases). The CDR3 spans 14 residues. The V end lost 4 bases, the J end lost 6 bases, and 16 bases lay between the germline ends. CDR1 is LGHDT and CDR2 is YNNKEL in the germline V gene (reference sequence).

The rearrangement links TRBV24-1 to TRBJ2-5; TRBD2 matches 8 bases. The CDR3 has 16 amino acids. J was trimmed by 2 bases and V by 1 base; bases with no gene match: 5. Germline V gene sequence: CDR1 KGHDR, CDR2 SFDVKD. CDR3 DNA sequence: TGTGCCACCAGTGATTTAAAAGCGGGGGCTCAAGAGACCCAGTACTTC. Its protein is CATSDLKAGAQETQYF.

The sample holds a few counts of this clone. The CDR3 coding sequence is TGTGCCAGCAGTTACTCCCCGTCTAACTATGGCTACACCTTC. Translating gives CASSYSPSNYGYTF. The chain recombines TRBV6-5 with TRBJ1-2; D uncertain. CDR3 length: 14 residues. Trimming pared 0 bases from V and 0 bases from J, leaving 5 bases between. The germline CDR1 and CDR2 sequences are MNHEY and SVGAGI.

The chain combines TRBV12-3 or TRBV12-4 with TRBJ2-7; 7 bases are a match to TRBD1. CDR3 length equals 13 residues. Trimming removed 3 bases from V and 2 bases from J; junction bases left unmatched: 1. This CDR3 is CASSFQGAYEQYF. For the CDR3, the DNA is TGTGCCAGCAGTTTTCAGGGGGCCTACGAGCAGTACTTC.